The 3 T cell receptor beta chains listed next were all sequenced from one sample in a study of CD4 T cell repertoires in COVID-19 listed by TCRdb under 2021. The library was generated by the immunoSEQ multiplex PCR assay. This immuneACCESS table, as held by TCRdb, lists in-frame sequences with V and J called but not all clones. Of the missing ones, under half trace to an unresolved V gene in checked studies; the others have no known cause. Within this sample are around 440 clones, with over 25% of them counted one time only. The ten largest clones capture roughly 26% of the sample. No antigen has been assigned to these receptors. What the time point label conveys for this sample: sample from a COVID-19-recovered individual after infection. Cells were CFSE-labeled and stimulated with autologous monocytes plus recombinant SARS-CoV-2 spike or nucleoprotein to obtain antigen-reactive proliferating T cell lines.

The sequencing here drew on effector memory CD4+ T cells, cultured in vitro, taken after recovery from COVID-19. The sample's cell subset or site label is to be understood as: CD4+ T effector memory cells. The receptor set was obtained from a human donor who had COVID-19.

The chain employs TRBV18 and TRBJ2-5; D call uncertain. The CDR3 consists of 16 residues. From germline, CDR1 is KGHSH and CDR2 LQKENI. The ends were cut back, 2 bases at V and 0 bases at J, with 13 bases in the middle. CDR3 sequence reads: CASSPRPSDYQETQYF. The CDR3 DNA is TGTGCCAGCTCACCAAGACCCTCCGATTACCAAGAGACCCAGTACTTC.

This clone rates as medium-sized. This same CDR3 is encoded by further DNA sequences in the sample. The chain combines TRBV23-1 with TRBJ2-7; either TRBD1 or TRBD2 may fit D (6 bases each). TRBV23-1 is identified as an open reading frame with a role that is uncertain. The CDR3 is 15 amino acids. The V end was cut by 6 bases, the J end by 5 bases, with 20 bases between. CDR3 protein: CASSPGGGPAHEQYV. The CDR3 DNA sequence: TGCGCCAGCAGCCCCGGTGGGGGGCCGGCTCACGAGCAGTACGTC.

This clone is termed large. The chain has TRBV4-2 and TRBJ2-7, with D perhaps matching TRBD1 (5 bases). Germline V gene data show CDR1 as LGHNA and CDR2 as YNFKEQ. CDR3 length: 15 amino acids. V lost 0 bases and J 2 bases, leaving 11 bases between the germline ends. CDR3 bases: TGTGCCAGCAGCCAAGATTCAGGGCTTCCCTACGAGCAGTACTTC. Protein sequence: CASSQDSGLPYEQYF.